Presented here are 14 T cell receptor beta chains from one specimen sequenced in a study of T-cell reconstitution after alpha-beta-depleted transplantation in children. Using unique molecular identifiers, the investigators prepared the TCRbeta library. TCRdb reprocessed the PCR reads with MiXCR, giving one entry per CDR3 protein. Counted here are just over 350,000 distinct CDR3 sequences, 13% occurring once; the ten biggest clones make up approximately 4.2%. Sequences were derived from PBMCs, sampled from the stem cell graft. Receptors were obtained from a human donor who donated a stem cell graft to a child with Fanconi anemia.

The V call is TRBV5-1, the J call TRBJ2-7; D is undetermined. The CDR3 length is 14 residues. CDR1 is SGHRS and CDR2 is YFSETQ in the germline V gene. With 4 bases removed from V and 2 bases from J, the gap between germline ends came to 13 bases. DNA for the CDR3: TGCGCCAGCAGCCCGGGCCATTCTACCTACGAGCAGTACTTC. Amino acid sequence: CASSPGHSTYEQYF.

This clonotype was counted at least ten times. This sequence joins TRBV6-5 and TRBJ2-3; D unclear. From germline, CDR1 is MNHEY and CDR2 SVGAGI. Trimming pared 2 bases from V and 10 bases from J, leaving 7 bases between. The CDR3 sequence is 11 residues long. The CDR3 loop is CASSYDRAQYF. Here the CDR3 DNA reads TGTGCCAGCAGTTACGATCGCGCGCAGTATTTT.

CDR3 sequence (DNA): TGTGCCATCACCCAGGGTCCGCCTCAATGGGAGCAGTACGTC. It translates to CAITQGPPQWEQYV. The chain couples TRBV10-3 to TRBJ2-7, with D possibly matching TRBD1 (5 bases). Looked up from germline, CDR1 is ENHRY and CDR2 is SYGVKD. The V gene lost 7 bases and the J gene lost 7 bases, with 20 bases spanning the gap. CDR3 length: 14 residues.

This clonotype was counted a few times. V and J are TRBV11-2 and TRBJ2-5, with D maybe TRBD1 (5 bases). Germline CDR1 is SGHAT and CDR2 is FQNNGV. This CDR3 has 16 residues. V was pared by 1 base and J by 5 bases, with 17 bases between. In DNA form, the CDR3 reads TGTGCCAGCAGCTTAGGTCAGGGTCCTTCGGCGGAGACCCAGTACTTC. Its translation: CASSLGQGPSAETQYF.

This clonotype was picked up a small number of times. V is TRBV29-1 and J is TRBJ2-3; TRBD2 matches 10 bases. The CDR3 loop spans 19 amino acids. Germline-derived CDR1 and CDR2 are SQVTM and ANQGSEA. V dropped 7 bases and J dropped 0; count of bases not matched to a gene: 19. The CDR3 here is CSAGGTTSGATKSTDTQYF. The CDR3 bases are TGCAGCGCCGGGGGGACTACTAGCGGGGCTACTAAAAGCACAGATACGCAGTATTTT.

This clonotype showed up many times. The CDR3 DNA sequence: TGTGCCAGCAGTTTAGCGTCGGCAGGCCAAGCTTTCTTT. Translation: CASSLASAGQAFF. J is TRBJ1-1 and V is TRBV12-3 or TRBV12-4; the D is unclear. The CDR3 length is 13 residues. The germline V and J ends were trimmed by 0 bases and 9 bases, with 11 bases remaining between them.

The rearrangement joins TRBV18 to TRBJ1-1, with TRBD1 matching 7 bases. Germline values: CDR1 KGHSH, CDR2 LQKENI. CDR3 size: 16 residues. V was pared by 5 bases and J by 6 bases, with 15 bases of the junction left unmatched. The CDR3 bases are TGTGCCAGCTCATTCTCGTTACAGGGGACGGGGGCTGAAGCTTTCTTT. Encoded protein: CASSFSLQGTGAEAFF.

CDR3 sequence (DNA): TGCAGTGCTAGAGAAGGGACCTATAATGAAAAACTGTTTTTT. Translating gives CSAREGTYNEKLFF. This chain links TRBV20-1 with TRBJ1-4; maybe TRBD1 (5 bases). This CDR3 has 14 amino acids. V shed 0 bases and J shed 4 bases, with 9 bases lying between them. Per germline, CDR1 DFQATT and CDR2 SNEGSKA (reference sequence).

The chain has TRBV20-1 and TRBJ2-7; D is ambiguous. The CDR3 has 14 amino acids. Germline V lookup: CDR1 DFQATT, CDR2 SNEGSKA (reference sequence). V gave up 0 bases and J gave up 2 bases, with 11 bases separating them. CDR3 protein: CSARERGRPYEQYV. CDR3 nucleotide sequence: TGCAGTGCTAGAGAGAGAGGACGGCCCTACGAGCAGTACGTC.

This clonotype showed up just a few times. This chain joins TRBV7-3 and TRBJ2-3; tentatively, D is TRBD1 or TRBD2 (6 bases each). CDR3 length: 14 amino acids. V dropped 5 bases and J dropped 2 bases, with 11 bases sitting between them. CDR1 is SGHTA and CDR2 is FQGTGA in the germline V gene. The CDR3 sequence is CASSPRGPTDTQYF. The CDR3 region has the DNA TGTGCCAGCAGCCCCCGGGGGCCCACAGATACGCAGTATTTT.

This clonotype was detected ten times or more. The chain carries TRBV2 and TRBJ2-5; possibly TRBD2 for D (5 bases). CDR1 and CDR2 (germline): SNHLY, FYNNEI. The germline V and J ends were trimmed by 8 bases and 4 bases, with 14 bases remaining between them. This CDR3 comprises 13 residues. The CDR3 reads CASCTSVGETQYF. The CDR3, as DNA: TGTGCCAGCTGTACTAGTGTGGGAGAGACCCAGTACTTC.

This chain links TRBV18 with TRBJ2-2; 9 bases match TRBD1. After removal of 6 bases from V and 6 bases from J, the junction contained 11 bases not matched to a gene. CDR3 length: 16 amino acids. Germline lookup yields CDR1 KGHSH and CDR2 LQKENI. This CDR3 reads CASSLKTGGNSGELFF. In DNA, the CDR3 is TGTGCCAGCTCGCTTAAGACAGGGGGAAACTCCGGGGAGCTGTTTTTT.

This clonotype was recorded many times. The genes are TRBV11-2 and TRBJ1-4; tentative D call: TRBD1 (6 bases). CDR1 is SGHAT and CDR2 is FQNNGV in the germline V gene. This CDR3 region has 15 residues. V was trimmed by 4 bases and J by 3 bases, leaving 12 bases between them. CDR3 sequence reads: CASSSRGAPNEKLFF. In DNA, the CDR3 is TGTGCCAGCAGCTCTCGGGGGGCGCCTAATGAAAAACTGTTTTTT. The variable domain in full, with the rest retrieved from reference TRBV11-2 and TRBJ1-4, is EAGVAQSPRYKIIEKRQSVAFWCNPISGHATLYWYQQILGQGPKLLIQFQNNGVVDDSQLPKDRFSAERLKGVDSTLKIQPAKLEDSAVYLCASSSRGAPNEKLFFGSGTQLSVL.

This clonotype was seen a few times. The chain carries TRBV6-1 and TRBJ1-2, with a possible D match to TRBD1 (5 bases). Germline V gene sequence: CDR1 MNHNS, CDR2 SASEGT. V gave up 5 bases and J gave up 4 bases, with 14 bases separating them. This CDR3 contains 14 residues. In DNA, the CDR3 is TGTGCCAGCAGTCTTCGAAGGGGTGTCTATGGCTACACCTTC. Amino acids: CASSLRRGVYGYTF.